This TCR beta chain was captured by sequencing in a study of T cell responses to AZD1222 COVID-19 vaccine. Study-level points and caveats: Nearly half of the spike-specific TCRs reportedly recognize variant regions that carry no mutations.

Assay: immunoSEQ multiplex PCR; the TCRdb copy retains only in-frame clones and omits some. The repertoire consists of 130,000 or so clones, with 86% occurring once and the leading ten covering 12%. The CDR3 sequence is 12 residues long. Trimming cost V 0 bases and J 7 bases, with 10 bases left between them. CDR1 GTSNPN and CDR2 SVGIG come from the germline V gene (reference sequence). A word on this clone: The antigen is not known.

The material sequenced was peripheral blood, taken on day 0 of AZD1222 vaccination. The chain carries TRBV30 and TRBJ2-7; D remains ambiguous. The TCR comes from an adult in good health. The CDR3 region is CAWSVSRSEQYF. The CDR3, as DNA: TGTGCCTGGAGTGTCTCTCGGAGTGAGCAGTACTTC.